This T cell receptor beta chain is drawn from a study of T cell responses to AZD1222 COVID-19 vaccine (dated by TCRdb to about 2021). With regard to the full study: AZD1222 recipients with second doses at about 4 weeks or about 12 weeks were pooled, because spike-specific TCR depth and breadth did not differ between schedules. A total of 230 to 250 trial participants underwent TCR sequencing, of whom about 200 received two doses of AZD1222 and 26 received two doses of the MenACWY control vaccine. Trial participants were enrolled by age into 18-55, 56-69 and 70-plus year subgroups, with approximately 150, 28 and 58 TCR-sequenced participants respectively. General findings and caveats noted by the study authors: Epitopes outside the regions mutated in the B.1.351 and B.1.1.7 variants were reportedly recognized by nearly half of the unique spike-specific TCRs. Conclusions about previously exposed vaccinees were limited because only six or seven AZD1222 recipients were SARS-CoV-2 seropositive at baseline. Because no day 14 peak-response samples were available, the repertoires could be characterized only after the peak T cell response. A significant rise in spike-specific TCR breadth and depth was observed after two AZD1222 doses relative to day 0 and relative to MenACWY recipients. The 56-69-year group was small, and its depth increase did not reach significance, likely because of low power. The whole spike protein was spanned by vaccine-associated CD4 TCRs, and dominant responses were seen in regions 160-218 and 743-854. Most participants were white British and females outnumbered males, and the authors suggested that clonal diversity may have been underestimated.

The label giving this sample's time point can be read as: baseline before first vaccination. Vaccinee samples came from UK trials COV001 and COV002, including a single-blind randomized controlled phase 2/3 trial of AZD1222 (ChAdOx1 nCoV-19) in healthy adults. Trial participant PBMC samples were collected at day 0 and day 28 after the second dose for TCRbeta chain sequencing. A remark on this clone: There is no known antigen for this receptor. Within one base of it there is no much larger clone, and no base qualities were kept.

The CDR3 regions of human TCRbeta chains were analyzed by immunosequencing. The authors processed their data as follows. Repertoire TCRs were checked for matches against a reference library of SARS-CoV-2-specific TCRs that had been generated using the MIRA antigen-specificity platform. Breadth was defined as the fraction of unique TCRs that were SARS-CoV-2-associated. Depth was defined as the fraction of total T cells that were SARS-CoV-2-associated. Using the MIRA data, each spike-specific TCR was mapped to the spike region that the TCR reacts to and placed in a CD4 or CD8 class. Log10-transformed breadth and depth values were compared by one-way ANOVA with Sidak's multiple comparisons tests. Here the immuneACCESS table is served through TCRdb, limited to in-frame sequences with V and J called. Missing clones are a known gap in these copies; in checked studies unresolved V genes cover under half, and the rest lacks a known reason. V, J and clone size are taken as reported in that table, and D and trimming were inferred from the DNA itself. The table for this sample lists approximately 120,000 clones; 87% of them were counted only once. Jointly, the top ten make up around 12% of the sample.

V is clipped by 2 bases and J by 5 bases, and the sequence between their germline boundaries is 10 bases long. From the cysteine up to the phenylalanine, the CDR3 has a length of 15 residues. Only the CDR3 DNA stays, 45 bases, in frame from base 1. The germline V gene encodes CDR1 MDHEN and CDR2 SYDVKM. The source is an adult in good health. The chain employs TRBV28 and TRBJ1-6, with no confidently assigned D gene. This sample comprised peripheral blood, obtained on day 0 of AZD1222 vaccination. The DNA reads TGTGCCAGCAGTTTAGCAAACAGCAATAATTCACCCCTCCACTTT. It codes for CASSLANSNNSPLHF. Joined to the reference TRBV28 and TRBJ1-6 proteins, this CDR3 gives the full variable domain: DVKVTQSSRYLVKRTGEKVFLECVQDMDHENMFWYRQDPGLGLRLIYFSYDVKMKEKGDIPEGYSVSREKKERFSLILESASTNQTSMYLCASSLANSNNSPLHFGNGTRLTVT.